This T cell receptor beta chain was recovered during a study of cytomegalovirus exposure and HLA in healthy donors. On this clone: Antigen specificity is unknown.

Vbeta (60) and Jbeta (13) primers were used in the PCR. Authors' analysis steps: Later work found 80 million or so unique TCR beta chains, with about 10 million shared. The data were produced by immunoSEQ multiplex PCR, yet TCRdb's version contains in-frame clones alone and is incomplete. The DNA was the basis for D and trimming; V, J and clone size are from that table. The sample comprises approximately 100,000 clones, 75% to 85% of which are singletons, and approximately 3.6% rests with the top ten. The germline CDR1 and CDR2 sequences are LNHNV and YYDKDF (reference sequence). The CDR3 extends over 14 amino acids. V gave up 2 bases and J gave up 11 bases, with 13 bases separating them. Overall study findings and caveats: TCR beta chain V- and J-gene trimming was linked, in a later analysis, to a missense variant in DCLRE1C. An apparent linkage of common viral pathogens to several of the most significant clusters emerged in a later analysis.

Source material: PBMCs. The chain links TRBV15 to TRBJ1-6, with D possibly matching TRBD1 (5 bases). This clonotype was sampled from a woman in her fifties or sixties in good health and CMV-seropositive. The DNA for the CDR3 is TGTGCCACCAGCAGACCACAAAAGGGGACACCCCTCCACTTT. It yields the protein CATSRPQKGTPLHF.